One sample yielded the 19 T cell receptor beta chains listed below, sequenced in a study of T cells after yellow fever vaccination. Via MiXCR, TCRdb re-called the 5' RACE reads, giving one row per CDR3 protein. The repertoire includes fewer than 350,000 distinct CDR3 sequences, approximately 9% of them detected once, and roughly 17% sits in the top ten. The specimen comprised PBMCs, sampled on the day of the first yellow fever vaccination. The receptor source for this set is a man aged 18 to 30 who received the YFV17D yellow fever vaccine.

In its sample, this clonotype was seen a few times. J is TRBJ1-6 and V is TRBV6-4; unclear D gene. Trimming cost V 6 bases and J 2 bases, with 8 bases left between them. The germline V gene has CDR1 MRHNA and CDR2 SNTAGT. This CDR3 is 14 amino acids long. CDR3: CASRVEPYNSPLHF. CDR3 nucleotides: TGTGCCAGCAGGGTGGAGCCCTATAATTCACCCCTCCACTTT.

This clonotype was recorded at least ten times. This chain connects TRBV7-9 to TRBJ2-6; D gene ambiguous. Trimming took 2 bases from V and 2 from J, leaving 7 bases between them. The germline V gene encodes CDR1 SEHNR and CDR2 FQNEAQ (reference sequence). This CDR3 is built from 15 residues. The CDR3, as DNA: TGTGCCAGCAGCTTAAGGAGTACTGGGGCCAACGTCCTGACTTTC. Protein product: CASSLRSTGANVLTF.

In its sample, this clonotype was seen a few times. The chain joins TRBV5-6 to TRBJ2-1, with 7 bases identical to TRBD2. The CDR3 runs 15 residues. The germline CDR1 and CDR2 sequences are SGHDT and YYEEEE. V trimming: 4 bases; J trimming: 3 bases; junction bases outside the gene matches: 7. Here the CDR3 reads CASSPKSGDYNEQFF. The CDR3 DNA reads as TGTGCCAGCAGCCCTAAAAGCGGGGACTACAATGAGCAGTTCTTC.

The chain links TRBV28 to TRBJ1-6; D uncertain. Trimming took 3 bases from V and 3 from J, leaving 12 bases between them. The CDR3 extends over 16 amino acids. The germline V gene encodes CDR1 MDHEN and CDR2 SYDVKM. The CDR3 DNA reads TGTGCCAGCAGTTTTTCCCGGTGGGACTATAATTCACCCCTCCACTTT. It specifies CASSFSRWDYNSPLHF.

This clonotype was counted between two and nine times. The chain joins TRBV7-6 to TRBJ2-7; D not resolved. Trimming took 5 bases from V and 7 from J, leaving 18 bases between them. CDR3 length: 14 residues. CDR1 is SGHVS, CDR2 FNYEAQ, per germline. The CDR3 reads CASSNQVVVGEQYF. The CDR3 nucleotides are TGTGCCAGCAGCAATCAAGTGGTGGTGGGGGAGCAGTACTTC.

This clonotype was seen at least ten times. This chain connects TRBV6-4 to TRBJ2-3; 10 nucleotides align to TRBD2. The CDR3 extends over 15 amino acids. V lost 4 bases and J lost 1; bases outside the gene matches: 2. CDR1 and CDR2 from the germline V gene are MRHNA and SNTAGT. The CDR3 sequence: CASSATSGGTDTQYF. In nucleotides, the CDR3 is TGTGCCAGCAGTGCAACTAGCGGGGGCACAGATACGCAGTATTTT.

This clonotype came up a few times. The V gene is TRBV5-6, the J gene TRBJ2-7; 7 bases match TRBD1. Losses at the gene ends were 1 base for V and 1 base for J; bases not matched to a gene: 2. This CDR3 spans 14 amino acids. Germline V gene lookup returns CDR1 SGHDT and CDR2 YYEEEE. CDR3 sequence: CASSLRQGSYEQYV. DNA for the CDR3: TGTGCCAGCAGCTTGAGACAGGGTTCCTACGAGCAGTACGTC.

This clonotype was counted many times. The V gene is TRBV12-3 or TRBV12-4, the J gene TRBJ2-7, with TRBD1 matching 10 bases. Losses at the gene ends were 6 bases for V and 5 bases for J; bases not matched to a gene: 7. The CDR3 loop spans 14 amino acids. The CDR3 sequence is CASSQRQGANEQYF. CDR3 in DNA: TGTGCCAGCAGCCAAAGACAGGGGGCCAACGAGCAGTACTTC.

The rearrangement joins TRBV20-1 to TRBJ1-6, with D unclear. Germline CDR1 reads DFQATT; CDR2 reads SNEGSKA (reference sequence). Trimming pared 5 bases from V and 12 bases from J, leaving 11 bases between. The CDR3 is 11 residues long. DNA for the CDR3: TGCAGTGCTGGCCAGCAAGGACCCCTCCACTTT. It is translated as CSAGQQGPLHF.

The chain has TRBV5-1 and TRBJ1-4; 9 bases match TRBD1. Looked up from germline, CDR1 is SGHRS and CDR2 is YFSETQ. The CDR3 runs to 17 residues. V was pared by 0 bases and J by 7 bases, with 10 bases of the junction left unmatched. CDR3 coding DNA: TGCGCCAGCAGCTTGGGCGGACAGGGGCAATTAATTGAAAAACTGTTTTTT. Residues: CASSLGGQGQLIEKLFF.

In its sample, this clonotype was seen a few times. The genes are TRBV5-1 and TRBJ1-1; D is ambiguous. This CDR3 contains 14 residues. V was cut by 1 base and J by 4 bases, with 11 bases left in between. Looked up from germline, CDR1 is SGHRS and CDR2 is YFSETQ. This CDR3 reads CASSLTLGSTEAFF. CDR3 DNA sequence: TGCGCCAGCAGCTTGACATTGGGTAGCACTGAAGCTTTCTTT.

The table lists this clonotype with a few counts. The chain has TRBV7-3 and TRBJ2-3; 7 bases fit TRBD1. With 4 bases clipped from V and 4 bases from J, the junction kept 17 bases outside the gene matches. Germline CDR1 and CDR2: SGHTA and FQGTGA. This CDR3 comprises 18 residues. The CDR3 sequence: CASSSPIGTVSPADTQYF. CDR3 DNA sequence: TGTGCCAGCAGCTCGCCTATAGGGACAGTTTCTCCCGCAGATACGCAGTATTTT. Combining the CDR3 with reference TRBV7-3 and TRBJ2-3 gives the whole variable domain GAGVSQTPSNKVTEKGKYVELRCDPISGHTALYWYRQSLGQGPEFLIYFQGTGAADDSGLPNDRFFAVRPEGSVSTLKIQRTERGDSAVYLCASSSPIGTVSPADTQYFGPGTRLTVL.

This clonotype was detected ten times or more. The genes are TRBV4-3 and TRBJ2-2; TRBD2 is a possible D gene (6 bases). The CDR3 sequence is 15 residues long. Germline CDR1 LGHNA, CDR2 YSLEER. The germline V and J ends were trimmed by 0 bases and 1 base, with 6 bases remaining between them. As DNA, the CDR3 is TGCGCCAGCAGCCAAGACGGGGGGAACACCGGGGAGCTGTTTTTT. Its translation is CASSQDGGNTGELFF.

The chain has TRBV6-1 and TRBJ2-7; maybe TRBD2 (6 bases). V was shortened by 7 bases and J by 5 bases, with 18 bases between the two germline ends. There are 14 residues in the CDR3. Germline assignment: CDR1 MNHNS and CDR2 SASEGT. The CDR3 bases are TGTGCCAGCAAAGTGGGACGGGGGAGAAACGAGCAGTACTTC. Translated: CASKVGRGRNEQYF.

This clonotype was seen a handful of times. The chain links TRBV5-1 to TRBJ2-2; 11 bases map to TRBD1. Germline lookup yields CDR1 SGHRS and CDR2 YFSETQ. V was clipped by 0 bases and J by 7 bases; unmatched bases: 8. CDR3 length: 17 residues. DNA for the CDR3: TGCGCCAGCAGCTTGGGACATGGACAGGGGGCTGGCGGGGAGCTGTTTTTT. Residues: CASSLGHGQGAGGELFF.

This clonotype has just a few counts. The rearrangement joins TRBV7-6 to TRBJ2-5; the D gene is possibly TRBD1 (6 bases). The CDR3 has 16 residues. Trimming stripped 1 base from V and 2 bases from J, with 14 bases between. Per germline, CDR1 SGHVS and CDR2 FNYEAQ. The CDR3 region has the DNA TGTGCCAGCAGCTTAGGTATACGGACAGAGCAAGAGACCCAGTACTTC. This encodes CASSLGIRTEQETQYF.

This clonotype was seen a few times. The chain has TRBV3-1 and TRBJ1-1, with D possibly being TRBD1 (5 bases). There are 13 residues in the CDR3. Germline CDR1 and CDR2: LGHDT and YNNKEL (reference sequence). With 8 bases removed from V and 7 bases from J, the gap between germline ends came to 17 bases. The CDR3 DNA sequence: TGTGCCAGCGGACCTGACAGTTTTAGTGAAGCTTTCTTT. It translates to CASGPDSFSEAFF.

This clonotype was recorded many times. V gene TRBV5-1 combines with J gene TRBJ2-2; the D gene is possibly TRBD2 (6 bases). The germline CDR1 and CDR2 sequences are SGHRS and YFSETQ. V gave up 3 bases and J gave up 10 bases, with 19 bases separating them. CDR3 length: 15 residues. The CDR3 sequence is CASSSMTSLRMELFF. DNA for the CDR3: TGCGCCAGCAGCTCGATGACTAGTCTTCGTATGGAGCTGTTTTTT.

The chain carries TRBV6-5 and TRBJ2-3, with D unclear. This CDR3 has 14 amino acids. Germline V gene sequence: CDR1 MNHEY, CDR2 SVGAGI. V was clipped by 1 base and J by 0 bases, with 5 bases between them. The DNA of the CDR3 is TGTGCCAGCAGTTACTTGGGCAGCACAGATACGCAGTATTTT. It encodes CASSYLGSTDTQYF.